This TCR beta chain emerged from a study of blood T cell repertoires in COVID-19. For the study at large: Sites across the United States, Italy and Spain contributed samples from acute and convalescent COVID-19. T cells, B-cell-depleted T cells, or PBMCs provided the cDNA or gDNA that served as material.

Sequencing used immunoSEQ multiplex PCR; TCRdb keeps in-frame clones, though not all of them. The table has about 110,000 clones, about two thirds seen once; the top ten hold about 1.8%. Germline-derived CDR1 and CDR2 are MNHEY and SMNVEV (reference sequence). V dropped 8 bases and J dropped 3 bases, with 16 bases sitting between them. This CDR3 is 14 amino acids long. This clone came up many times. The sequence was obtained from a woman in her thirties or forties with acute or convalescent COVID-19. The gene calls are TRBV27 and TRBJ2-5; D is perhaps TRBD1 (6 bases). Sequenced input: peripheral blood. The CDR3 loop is CASSLSGVKETQYF. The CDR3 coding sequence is TGTGCCAGCTCCCTCTCAGGGGTTAAAGAGACCCAGTACTTC.